Listed below are T cell receptor beta chains from one sample, sequenced in a study of OX40 agonist ivuxolimab in advanced cancers. Sequencing was performed with immunoSEQ multiplex PCR; in TCRdb, only in-frame clones are kept and a portion is missing. This table has fewer than 20,000 clones, about 81% appearing once. Specimen: CD4+ or CD8+ T cells sorted from blood, collected in a trial of the OX40 agonist ivuxolimab. Receptors were obtained from an adult with an advanced solid tumor such as melanoma, head and neck, liver or kidney cancer. Each CDR3 is given with its conserved first and last residue. The D gene is left open where the match is weak. Rows give clone size only sometimes, using once, few, many, or a class for an expanded clone.

D gene	clone size	V gene	J gene	CDR3 DNA	CDR3 protein
TRBD1	-	TRBV28	TRBJ2-3	TGTGCCAGCAGCTTCCCCGGGACAGGGGGCGCAGATACGCAGTATTTT	CASSFPGTGGADTQYF
-	-	TRBV9	TRBJ1-3	TGTGCCAGCAGTCCTGATGGGGGGCAAAACACCATATATTTT	CASSPDGGQNTIYF
-	-	TRBV30	TRBJ2-7	TGTGCCTGGAACCCCGGGACTTCAAATTCCTACGAGCAGTACTTC	CAWNPGTSNSYEQYF
-	once	TRBV13	TRBJ1-2	TGTGCCAGCAGCTCTAGAGGTGGGGAAGGCTACACCTTC	CASSSRGGEGYTF
-	-	TRBV9	TRBJ2-7	TGTGCCAGCAGCGCCTCCTACGGTTCCTACGAGCAGTACTTC	CASSASYGSYEQYF
-	-	TRBV11-1	TRBJ2-7	TGTGCCAGCAGCTTAGCAACAGGGTCTGAGCAGTACTTC	CASSLATGSEQYF
-	-	TRBV13	TRBJ2-7	TGTGCCAGCAGCTCGAAGAGGGATCCTCAGAGGTTCTACGAGCAGTACTTC	CASSSKRDPQRFYEQYF
TRBD1	-	TRBV5-6	TRBJ1-3	TGTGCCAGCAGCTTCGGGACAGGGCTCTTGGGAAACACCATATATTTT	CASSFGTGLLGNTIYF
-	-	TRBV5-1	TRBJ2-4	TGCGCCAGCAGCTTGGAACAGGGCCGGACCAAAAACATTCAGTACTTC	CASSLEQGRTKNIQYF
-	-	TRBV10-1	TRBJ1-5	TGCGCCAGCAGTGAGGATCGAGATCAGCCCCAGCATTTT	CASSEDRDQPQHF
TRBD2	-	TRBV2	TRBJ2-7	TGTGCCAGCGAAGTCACTAGCGGGCAAGCCTACGAGCAGTACTTC	CASEVTSGQAYEQYF
-	-	TRBV10-3	TRBJ2-7	TGTGCCATCAGTGAGAGGGCCGACGAGCAGTACTTC	CAISERADEQYF
TRBD1	-	TRBV19	TRBJ2-5	TGTGCCAGTAGTTCCTGGGACAGTGAAGAGACCCAGTACTTC	CASSSWDSEETQYF
TRBD2	-	TRBV25-1	TRBJ2-1	TGTGCCAGCAGTGACAATAGCGGGGGATCGAGTAATGAGCAGTTCTTC	CASSDNSGGSSNEQFF
-	-	TRBV4-1	TRBJ1-5	TGCGCCAGCAGCCAAGGAGAAACTAAAGGGCAGCCCCAGCATTTT	CASSQGETKGQPQHF
TRBD1	-	TRBV11-2	TRBJ2-7	TGTGCCAGCAGCCTAGGGACAGGGGGCTGGGACTCCTACGAGCAGTACTTC	CASSLGTGGWDSYEQYF
TRBD1	-	TRBV7-3	TRBJ2-3	TGTGCCAGCAGCTTGACAGGGGGGACAGATACGCAGTATTTT	CASSLTGGTDTQYF
-	-	TRBV9	TRBJ1-2	TGTGCCAGCAGCGTAGATCTCGGGTCAGGGCGTTATGGCTACACCTTC	CASSVDLGSGRYGYTF
-	-	TRBV11-2	TRBJ2-7	TGTGCCAGCAGCTTAGGCAGACAGTATTACGAGCAGTACTTC	CASSLGRQYYEQYF
-	few	TRBV9	TRBJ2-7	TGTGCCAGCAGCGCCTCCTACGAGCAGTACTTC	CASSASYEQYF
-	-	TRBV7-2	TRBJ2-7	TGTGCCAGCAGTAACTCGGACAGACCTACGGAGCAGTACTTC	CASSNSDRPTEQYF
-	-	TRBV5-6	TRBJ1-1	TGTGCCAGCAGCTTGGGGCCCAAGGGACTGAACACTGAAGCTTTCTTT	CASSLGPKGLNTEAFF
TRBD1	-	TRBV2	TRBJ1-5	TGTGCCAGCAAGACAGGGAGTCAGCCCCAGCATTTT	CASKTGSQPQHF
-	-	TRBV9	TRBJ2-4	TGTGCCAGCAGCAGAAGAGATGGGGACTCCATGCACTTC	CASSRRDGDSMHF
-	-	TRBV27	TRBJ2-3	TGTGCCAGCAGTTCGTGGCAGAGGGGCACAGATACGCAGTATTTT	CASSSWQRGTDTQYF
-	-	TRBV14	TRBJ2-1	TGTGCCAGCAGCCAAGCCCGGGGTGGATACAATGAGCAGTTCTTC	CASSQARGGYNEQFF
TRBD1	few	TRBV27	TRBJ2-7	TGTGCCAGCAGTTTATCCACAGGGGTTAGTTCCTACGAGCAGTACTTC	CASSLSTGVSSYEQYF
-	-	TRBV7-5	TRBJ2-2	TGTGCCAGCCCCTTGTTTTCGGCTAGCGGGAACACCGGGGAGCTGTTTTTT	CASPLFSASGNTGELFF
-	-	TRBV5-1	TRBJ1-1	TGCGCCAGCAGCTTGAATAATGAGAACACTGAAGCTTTCTTT	CASSLNNENTEAFF
-	few	TRBV9	TRBJ2-3	TGTGCCAGCGGTGGGGCCAGGGGATCGGATACGCAGTATTTT	CASGGARGSDTQYF
TRBD1	-	TRBV19	TRBJ2-1	TGTGCCAGTAGTCCGGGACAGGGATGGGGCAATGAGCAGTTCTTC	CASSPGQGWGNEQFF
-	-	TRBV7-9	TRBJ2-1	TGTGCCAGCAGCTTACGACAGGACAATGAGCAGTTCTTC	CASSLRQDNEQFF
-	-	TRBV27	TRBJ1-1	TGTGCCAGCAGTTTTAACCCTGACACTGAAGCTTTCTTT	CASSFNPDTEAFF
-	-	TRBV28	TRBJ2-1	TGTGCCAGCAGGACGTGGGTAGGCAATGAGCAGTTCTTC	CASRTWVGNEQFF
-	-	TRBV6-1	TRBJ1-2	TGTGCCAGCAGTGAATGGTCAGGGGCGGCCTATGGCTACACCTTC	CASSEWSGAAYGYTF
TRBD1	-	TRBV11-2	TRBJ1-1	TGTGCCAGCAGCTTGACAGGGGCGGTGAACACTGAAGCTTTCTTT	CASSLTGAVNTEAFF
TRBD1	-	TRBV9	TRBJ2-4	TGTGCCAGCAGCGAGACCGGGACAGGGGGCGAGAGCATTCAGTACTTC	CASSETGTGGESIQYF
TRBD2	-	TRBV7-6	TRBJ2-3	TGTGCCAGCAGCCCAGTTTGGGGGGGGGACACAGATACGCAGTATTTT	CASSPVWGGDTDTQYF
TRBD1	-	TRBV6-4	TRBJ2-4	TGTGCCAGCAGTGACGGGACAGGGGGAAACATTCAGTACTTC	CASSDGTGGNIQYF
-	-	TRBV4-1	TRBJ1-4	TGCGCCAGCAGCCAGGACGAGAACGAGTATGAAAAACTGTTTTTT	CASSQDENEYEKLFF
-	-	TRBV4-1	TRBJ2-7	TGCGCCAGCAGCCGAGCCGTAGCGACCTACGAGCAGTACTTC	CASSRAVATYEQYF
TRBD2	few	TRBV6-4	TRBJ2-3	TGTGCCAGCAGTCAGACTAGCGGGGGGGCAACAGATACGCAGTATTTT	CASSQTSGGATDTQYF
-	once	TRBV12-5	TRBJ2-3	TGTGCTAGTGGCCACCTAGGTAGTGGGGCGATAGATACGCAGTATTTT	CASGHLGSGAIDTQYF
TRBD1	-	TRBV28	TRBJ2-5	TGTGCCAGCAGACCGGAGGACAGGCTTGGAGAGACCCAGTACTTC	CASRPEDRLGETQYF
-	few	TRBV15	TRBJ1-4	TGTGCCACCAGCAGACCGGGACCTGAAAAACTGTTTTTT	CATSRPGPEKLFF
TRBD1	once	TRBV12-5	TRBJ2-2	TGTGCTAGTGGTTTGAATCAGGGGGTAAACACCGGGGAGCTGTTTTTT	CASGLNQGVNTGELFF
-	-	TRBV7-3	TRBJ2-2	TGTGCCAGCGCTGCGAACACCGGGGAGCTGTTTTTT	CASAANTGELFF
-	many	TRBV4-3	TRBJ2-7	TGCGCCAGCAGCCACGTCTCCAACTCCTACGAGCAGTACTTC	CASSHVSNSYEQYF
-	-	TRBV9	TRBJ2-1	TGTGCCAGCAGCGAGACGGGGAGGCGTGAGCAGTTCTTC	CASSETGRREQFF
-	-	TRBV5-8	TRBJ1-5	TGTGCCAGCAGCTTGGTGGAGGGGAGGTATTGGCCCCAGCATTTT	CASSLVEGRYWPQHF
TRBD1	-	TRBV5-8	TRBJ2-7	TGTGCCAGCAGCTTGGTCTGGACAGGGTCCAACGAGCAGTACTTC	CASSLVWTGSNEQYF
-	-	TRBV28	TRBJ2-1	TGTGCCAGCAGTTTGGTATTTAATGAGCAGTTCTTC	CASSLVFNEQFF
TRBD1	-	TRBV5-6	TRBJ2-3	TGTGCCAGCAGCTTGGCCGGCGAGGACAGGATTTCAGATACGCAGTATTTT	CASSLAGEDRISDTQYF